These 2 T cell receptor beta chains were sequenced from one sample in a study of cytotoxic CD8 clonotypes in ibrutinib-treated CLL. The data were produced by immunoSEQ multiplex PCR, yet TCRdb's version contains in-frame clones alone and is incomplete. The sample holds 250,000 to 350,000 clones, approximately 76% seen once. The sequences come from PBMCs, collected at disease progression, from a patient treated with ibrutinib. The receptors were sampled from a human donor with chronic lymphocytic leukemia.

The DNA of the CDR3 is TGTGCCAGCAGTTCTCCGGGACTAGTAAAATACGAGCAGTACTTC. Translation gives CASSSPGLVKYEQYF. The V gene is TRBV28, the J gene TRBJ2-7, with 8 nucleotides matching TRBD2. Germline V gene sequence: CDR1 MDHEN, CDR2 SYDVKM. V was clipped by 4 bases and J by 4 bases; unmatched bases: 9. This CDR3 is 15 amino acids long.

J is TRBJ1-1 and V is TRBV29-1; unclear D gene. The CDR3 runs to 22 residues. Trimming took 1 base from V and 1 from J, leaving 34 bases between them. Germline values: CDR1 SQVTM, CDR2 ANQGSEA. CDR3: CSVEVRAAYRKESVSANTEAFF. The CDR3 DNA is TGCAGCGTTGAAGTAAGGGCGGCCTACCGTAAGGAGTCGGTTTCGGCGAACACTGAAGCTTTCTTT. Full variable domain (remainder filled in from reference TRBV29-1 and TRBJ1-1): SAVISQKPSRDICQRGTSLTIQCQVDSQVTMMFWYRQQPGQSLTLIATANQGSEATYESGFVIDKFPISRPNLTFSTLTVSNMSPEDSSIYLCSVEVRAAYRKESVSANTEAFFGQGTRLTVV.